This T cell receptor (beta chain) came from a study of T cells in Graves' hyperthyroidism and ophthalmopathy. Study background: Before treatment of any kind, peripheral blood was taken at initial diagnosis.

Trimming cost V 3 bases and J 3 bases, with 9 bases left between them. The CDR3 contains 13 residues. Graves' hyperthyroidism was deemed stable given no ophthalmopathy progression within 18 months. Clinical symptoms, serum thyroxine, TRAb, thyroid ultrasound and orbital computed tomography established diagnosis. Study-wide results and caveats: Most thyroid clonotypes expanded above 0.001 were also detected in blood.

From RNA transcripts, TCR beta CDR3 regions were amplified. Researchers ran a first-round RT-PCR on the TCR CDR3 using the HTBI primer set. A single record per CDR3 protein comes from TCRdb applying MiXCR to the multiplex PCR reads. This sample has under 400,000 distinct CDR3 sequences, with around 25% found just once. This clonotype came up a few times. The antigen remains undetermined. The V call is TRBV12-3 or TRBV12-4, the J call TRBJ2-7; no firm D call. The sequencing input was blood. The TCR originated in a man aged 45-65 years with Graves' hyperthyroidism. The CDR3 protein is CASSFRTYYEQYF. The CDR3 DNA is TGTGCCAGCAGTTTTAGGACGTACTACGAGCAGTACTTC.